This T cell receptor (beta chain) derives from a study of patients and donors after allogeneic stem cell transplantation. With 8 bases removed from V and 1 base from J, the gap between germline ends came to 11 bases. CDR1 and CDR2 from the germline V gene are MNHEY and SMNVEV (reference sequence). This CDR3 spans 13 amino acids. TCRdb fed the RT-PCR reads into MiXCR, producing one record per CDR3 protein. The top ten clones hold roughly 6% of a sample with about a million distinct CDR3 sequences, more than 15% of them seen once. This clonotype appeared a few times. The receptor's source is a human donor who was either an allogeneic HSCT recipient or a stem cell or donor lymphocyte infusion donor (not recorded which). It is not recorded whose cells these are; they may come from a transplant donor. Sequenced material: blood, either unsorted or a sorted T cell fraction (not recorded which). The gene calls are TRBV27 and TRBJ1-1; no clear D gene. In DNA, the CDR3 is TGTGCCAGCCAATTACACAGGAACACTGAAGCTTTCTTT. Protein product: CASQLHRNTEAFF.